This entry lists 14 T cell receptor beta chains sequenced from one sample in a study of T cells after yellow fever vaccination. In TCRdb, the 5' RACE reads were re-called with MiXCR into one record per CDR3 protein. The table has 620,000 or so distinct CDR3 sequences, approximately 13% seen once; the top ten hold 14% to 15%. The material sequenced was PBMCs, taken on the day of the yellow fever booster vaccination. The receptors come from a man aged 30-40 years who received the YFV17D yellow fever vaccine.

The rearrangement uses TRBV19 and TRBJ2-5, with 7 bases lining up with TRBD2. Per germline, CDR1 LNHDA and CDR2 SQIVND (reference sequence). Germline trimming cut 8 bases from V and 8 bases from J; bases unmatched to any gene: 11. CDR3 length: 13 residues. The CDR3 reads CASGRADLDTQYF. The CDR3 DNA is TGTGCCAGTGGGAGGGCGGACCTTGATACCCAGTACTTC.

The CDR3 DNA reads TGTGCCATCAGCGACTCACGCCGGGACAGTTACGAGCAGTACTTC. Translated: CAISDSRRDSYEQYF. The V and J genes are TRBV10-3 and TRBJ2-7; TRBD1 matches at 7 bases. Losses at the gene ends were 6 bases for V and 4 bases for J; bases not matched to a gene: 12. The CDR3 totals 15 residues. Germline V gene lookup returns CDR1 ENHRY and CDR2 SYGVKD.

There are a few counts of this clonotype. This chain connects TRBV20-1 to TRBJ2-7; D not certain. Trimming removed 6 bases at V and 5 bases at J, with 11 bases between. The CDR3 totals 11 residues. Germline CDR1 reads DFQATT; CDR2 reads SNEGSKA (reference sequence). The CDR3 bases are TGCAGTGCCACCCTAGTTGACGAGCAGTACTTC. This gives the protein CSATLVDEQYF.

This clonotype was observed at least ten times. V is TRBV7-2 and J is TRBJ2-7; no definite D call. Germline-derived CDR1 and CDR2 are SGHTA and FQGNSA. V lost 3 bases to trimming and J lost 0 bases, with 6 bases between them. The CDR3 has 13 residues. Here the CDR3 DNA reads TGTGCCAGCAGCTTCCAGAACTCCTACGAGCAGTACTTC. It yields the protein CASSFQNSYEQYF.

The chain has TRBV6-1 and TRBJ2-7, with 9 bases matching TRBD1. The trim removed 6 bases at V and 6 bases at J, leaving 6 bases unmatched. This CDR3 comprises 13 residues. Germline V CDR1 and CDR2: MNHNS, SASEGT. The CDR3 here is CASRGDRVGEQYF. DNA for the CDR3: TGTGCCAGCAGAGGGGACAGGGTGGGCGAGCAGTACTTC.

This clonotype has only a few counts. The chain carries TRBV5-1 and TRBJ2-3; no definite D call. CDR3 length equals 14 residues. The germline gives CDR1 SGHRS, CDR2 YFSETQ. V lost 0 bases, J lost 3 bases, and 8 bases lay in between. The chain's CDR3 is CASSLDKATDTQYF. In nucleotides, the CDR3 is TGCGCCAGCAGCTTGGACAAGGCAACAGATACGCAGTATTTT.

The J gene is TRBJ2-3, the V gene TRBV7-7; D gene uncertain. Trimming cost V 2 bases and J 3 bases, with 9 bases left between them. CDR1 SSHAT and CDR2 FNYEAQ come from the germline V gene (reference sequence). The CDR3 runs 14 residues. CDR3 nucleotides: TGTGCCAGCAGCTTATCGGAACTTACAGATACGCAGTATTTT. Protein product: CASSLSELTDTQYF.

V usage is TRBV29-1 and J usage is TRBJ1-1; no firm D call. The CDR3 is 11 residues long. CDR1 is SQVTM, CDR2 ANQGSEA, per germline. V gave up 5 bases and J gave up 4 bases, with 8 bases separating them. CDR3 coding DNA: TGCAGCGTTCTTATACCCACTGAAGCTTTCTTT. Translation gives CSVLIPTEAFF.

This clonotype was detected ten times or more. This chain connects TRBV12-3 or TRBV12-4 to TRBJ2-1; no reliable D call. V lost 2 bases to trimming and J lost 5 bases, with 4 bases between them. The CDR3 sequence is 12 residues long. In nucleotides, the CDR3 is TGTGCCAGCAGTTTATCGGACAATGAGCAGTTCTTC. Amino acids: CASSLSDNEQFF.

This sequence joins TRBV20-1 and TRBJ2-7; D remains ambiguous. V gave up 4 bases and J gave up 3 bases, with 13 bases separating them. There are 13 residues in the CDR3. Germline V gives CDR1 DFQATT, CDR2 SNEGSKA (reference sequence). DNA for the CDR3: TGCAGTGCTATAGGACCCAGAGGCTACGAGCAGTACTTC. Protein sequence: CSAIGPRGYEQYF.

The chain has TRBV28 and TRBJ2-7; tentatively, D is TRBD1 or TRBD2 (5 bases each). Germline V gene lookup returns CDR1 MDHEN and CDR2 SYDVKM. Trimming pared 4 bases from V and 7 bases from J, leaving 17 bases between. The CDR3 extends over 14 amino acids. CDR3 in amino acids: CASSSGSTPWEQYF. In nucleotides, the CDR3 is TGTGCCAGCAGTTCAGGGAGTACTCCCTGGGAGCAGTACTTC. Based on the CDR3 plus reference TRBV28 and TRBJ2-7, the full variable domain is DVKVTQSSRYLVKRTGEKVFLECVQDMDHENMFWYRQDPGLGLRLIYFSYDVKMKEKGDIPEGYSVSREKKERFSLILESASTNQTSMYLCASSSGSTPWEQYFGPGTRLTVT.

As regards this clonotype: The junction departs from germline at one end; a sequencing error may be responsible. V is TRBV6-1 and J is TRBJ2-3; tentatively, D is TRBD2 (6 bases). The CDR3 sequence is 16 residues long. CDR1 and CDR2 from the germline V gene are MNHNS and SASEGT. As DNA, the CDR3 is TGTACCAGCAGTCCATACGGTCCTAGCGCAACAGATACGCAGTATTTT. The encoded protein is CTSSPYGPSATDTQYF.

The J gene is TRBJ2-1, the V gene TRBV4-3; maybe TRBD2 (5 bases). CDR3 size: 15 residues. Germline lookup yields CDR1 LGHNA and CDR2 YSLEER. The V gene lost 1 base and the J gene lost 7 bases, with 14 bases spanning the gap. The CDR3 sequence is CASSQVPTRGNEQFF. The CDR3 DNA reads TGCGCCAGCAGCCAAGTTCCTACTCGGGGTAATGAGCAGTTCTTC.

The chain joins TRBV21-1 to TRBJ1-6. TRBV21-1 is a pseudogene. The CDR3 sequence is 18 residues long. CDR3 region: CASRDPIVPLDYNSPLHF. CDR3 nucleotides: TGTGCCAGCAGAGACCCGATTGTGCCGCTGGACTATAATTCACCCCTCCACTTT.